The present TCR beta chain was sequenced within a study of CD8+CD57+ T cells in acquired aplastic anemia. All patients picked for sequencing had shown, by flow cytometry, an expansion of CD8+CD57+ cells. With 5 bases clipped from V and 6 bases from J, the junction kept 5 bases outside the gene matches. The CDR3 has 13 residues. Germline CDR1 and CDR2: MNHEY and SMNVEV (reference sequence). CDR3 and TCR beta VDJ profiling relied on a genomic DNA template. TCRdb re-called the reads with MiXCR, one entry per CDR3 protein. The sample shows 150,000 to 180,000 distinct CDR3 sequences, approximately 52% of them seen only once.

What was sequenced was sorted CD4+, CD8+, or CD8+CD57+ T cells (not recorded which) from PBMCs. The TCR sequence derives from a human donor with aplastic anemia. V is TRBV27 and J is TRBJ2-7, with 9 bases identical to TRBD1. CDR3 protein: CASSGDRAGEQYF. Written as DNA, the CDR3 is TGTGCCAGCAGTGGGGACAGGGCGGGCGAGCAGTACTTC.